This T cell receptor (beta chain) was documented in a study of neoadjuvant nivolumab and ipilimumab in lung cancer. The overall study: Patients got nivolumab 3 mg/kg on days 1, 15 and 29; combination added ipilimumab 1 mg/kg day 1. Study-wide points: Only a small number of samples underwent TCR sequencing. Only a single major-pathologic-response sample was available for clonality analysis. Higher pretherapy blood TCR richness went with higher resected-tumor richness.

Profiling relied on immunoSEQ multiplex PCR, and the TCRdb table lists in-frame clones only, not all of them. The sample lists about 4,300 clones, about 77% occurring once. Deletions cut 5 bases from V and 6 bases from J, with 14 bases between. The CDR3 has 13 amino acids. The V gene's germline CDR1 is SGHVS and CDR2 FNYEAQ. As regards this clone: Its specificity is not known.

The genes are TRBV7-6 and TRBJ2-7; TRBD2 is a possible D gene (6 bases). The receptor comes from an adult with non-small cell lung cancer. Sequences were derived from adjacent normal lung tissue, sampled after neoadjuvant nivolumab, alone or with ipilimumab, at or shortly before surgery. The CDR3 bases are TGTGCCAGCAGCCCGGAGGGGCAAGTCGAGCAGTACTTC. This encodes CASSPEGQVEQYF.